This T cell receptor beta chain was obtained from a study of blood T cells in healthy people across ages. Study-level results: One million T cells yielded diversity estimates that were considered underestimates. PBMCs left unsorted prevented a conclusive naive versus antigen-experienced comparison. Compared with aged donors, long-lived donors showed fewer expanded clones, suggesting selection.

Primed by a sample-barcoded 5' primer and a J-beta primer mix, a second PCR proceeded for about 6 to 12 cycles. A template-switch adaptor containing 12 random nucleotides labeled each cDNA molecule. TCRdb reprocessed the 5' RACE reads via MiXCR and lists one record per CDR3 protein. The sample carries roughly 1,500,000 distinct CDR3 sequences, about 32% recorded once. V shed 4 bases and J shed 2 bases, with 12 bases lying between them. The germline gives CDR1 LGHNT, CDR2 FRNRAP. The CDR3 extends over 15 amino acids. Only a few counts were recorded for this clonotype. The antigen is undetermined. Sequencing was done on a sample of blood. V is TRBV12-5 and J is TRBJ2-1, with D perhaps matching TRBD1 or TRBD2 (6 bases each). The clonotype was recovered from a woman aged 25 to 39 in good health. The CDR3 here is CASGSPGATYNEQFF. CDR3 in DNA: TGTGCTAGTGGTTCCCCGGGGGCTACCTACAATGAGCAGTTCTTC.